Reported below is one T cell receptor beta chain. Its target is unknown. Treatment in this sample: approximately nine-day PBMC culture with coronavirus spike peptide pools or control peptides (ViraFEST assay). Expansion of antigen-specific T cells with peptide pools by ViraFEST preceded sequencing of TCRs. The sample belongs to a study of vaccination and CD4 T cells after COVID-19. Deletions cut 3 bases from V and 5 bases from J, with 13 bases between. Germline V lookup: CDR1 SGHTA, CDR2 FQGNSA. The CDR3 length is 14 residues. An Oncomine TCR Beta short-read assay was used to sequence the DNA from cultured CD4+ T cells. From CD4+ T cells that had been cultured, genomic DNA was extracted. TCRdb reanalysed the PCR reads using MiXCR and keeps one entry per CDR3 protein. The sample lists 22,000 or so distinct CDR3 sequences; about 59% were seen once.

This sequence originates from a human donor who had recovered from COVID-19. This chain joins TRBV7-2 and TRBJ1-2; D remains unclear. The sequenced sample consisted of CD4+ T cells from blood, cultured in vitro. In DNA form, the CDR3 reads TGTGCCAGCAGCTTGGAGGGCAGGATATATGGCTACACCTTC. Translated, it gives CASSLEGRIYGYTF.